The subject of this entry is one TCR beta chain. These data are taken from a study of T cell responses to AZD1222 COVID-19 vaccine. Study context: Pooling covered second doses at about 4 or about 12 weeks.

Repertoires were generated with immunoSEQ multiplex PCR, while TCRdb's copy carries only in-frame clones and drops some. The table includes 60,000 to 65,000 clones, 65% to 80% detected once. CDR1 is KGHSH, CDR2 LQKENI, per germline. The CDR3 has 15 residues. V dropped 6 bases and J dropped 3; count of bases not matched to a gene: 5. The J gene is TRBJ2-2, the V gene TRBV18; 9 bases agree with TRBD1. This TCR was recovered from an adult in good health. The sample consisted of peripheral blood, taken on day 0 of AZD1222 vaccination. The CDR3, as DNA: TGTGCCAGCTCGATGAGGACAGGGGACACCGGGGAGCTGTTTTTT. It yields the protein CASSMRTGDTGELFF.